These 2 T cell receptor beta chains were all obtained from the same sample, sequenced in a study of glioma-infiltrating T cells after dendritic cell vaccination. TCRdb's table, derived via immunoSEQ multiplex PCR, lists solely in-frame clones and lacks some. The sample shows tens of thousands of clones, about nine tenths of them seen only once. Regarding time point: after dendritic cell vaccination, including at tumor progression/relapse. Sequenced material: blood, taken after dendritic cell vaccination. These receptors were obtained from a human donor with glioblastoma.

The gene calls are TRBV6-1 and TRBJ2-6; D is uncertain. V was shortened by 7 bases and J by 4 bases, with 8 bases between the two germline ends. This CDR3 has 13 residues. The germline V gene has CDR1 MNHNS and CDR2 SASEGT. CDR3 DNA: TGTGCCAGCACGGTCGCGGGGGCCAACGTCCTGACTTTC. Its protein product is CASTVAGANVLTF.

This chain connects TRBV29-1 to TRBJ2-5; TRBD2 aligns across 7 bases. Germline V CDR1 and CDR2: SQVTM, ANQGSEA. V lost 6 bases, J lost 3 bases, and 7 bases stayed unmatched. This CDR3 has 13 residues. The chain's CDR3 is CSVLTSPEETQYF. The DNA for the CDR3 is TGCAGCGTCCTGACTAGCCCCGAAGAGACCCAGTACTTC.